The next 2 T cell receptor beta chains were all read from a single sample in a study of neurological immune-mediated disorders. One entry per CDR3 protein, called by TCRdb with MiXCR from the 5' RACE reads. The sample comprises roughly 60,000 distinct CDR3 sequences, about 3.5% of which are singletons, and around 2.1% rests with the top ten. Sequences were obtained from PBMCs. The receptors originated from a woman aged 45-60 years with multiple sclerosis.

This clonotype has a count of ten or more. The chain uses TRBV5-8 and TRBJ2-3; D remains ambiguous. The CDR3 consists of 15 residues. Germline CDR1 and CDR2: SGHTS and YDEGEE. Trimming removed 2 bases from V and 0 bases from J, with 10 bases in between. CDR3 loop: CASSFLGYSTDTQYF. DNA of the CDR3: TGTGCCAGCAGCTTTTTAGGATATAGCACAGATACGCAGTATTTT.

The CDR3 spells CASSYSPWERDEKLFF. In DNA, the CDR3 is TGTGCCAGCAGTTACTCCCCCTGGGAAAGGGATGAAAAACTGTTTTTT. The rearrangement uses TRBV6-5 and TRBJ1-4; no clear D. The CDR3 has 16 residues. Looked up from germline, CDR1 is MNHEY and CDR2 is SVGAGI. Trimming pared 0 bases from V and 6 bases from J, leaving 14 bases between.